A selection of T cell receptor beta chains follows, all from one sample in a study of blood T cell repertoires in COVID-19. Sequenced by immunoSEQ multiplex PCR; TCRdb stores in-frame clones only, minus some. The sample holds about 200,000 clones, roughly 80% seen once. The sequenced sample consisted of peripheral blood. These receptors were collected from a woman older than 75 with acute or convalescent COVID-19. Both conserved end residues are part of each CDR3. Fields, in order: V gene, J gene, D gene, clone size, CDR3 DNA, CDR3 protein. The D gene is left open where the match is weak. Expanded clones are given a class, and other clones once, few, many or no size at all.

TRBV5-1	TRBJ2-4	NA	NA	TGCGCCAGCAGCTTATACGGAGGTGAAGCCAAAAACATTCAGTACTTC	CASSLYGGEAKNIQYF
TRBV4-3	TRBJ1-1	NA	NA	TGCGCCAGCAGCCAAGATCGGGGCCAGGGCGGGGGCACTGAAGCTTTCTTT	CASSQDRGQGGGTEAFF
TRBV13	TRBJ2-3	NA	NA	TGTGCCAGCAGCTGGGGGGGCGGTCTCACAGATACGCAGTATTTT	CASSWGGGLTDTQYF
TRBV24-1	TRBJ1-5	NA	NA	TGTGCCACCAGTGCCTCAGGAAATCAGCCCCAGCATTTT	CATSASGNQPQHF
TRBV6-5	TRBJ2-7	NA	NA	TGTGCCAGCAGTCGGACTCCCGATCGGGGCGAGCAGTACTTC	CASSRTPDRGEQYF
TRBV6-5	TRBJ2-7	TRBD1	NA	TGTGCCAGCAGCCGGGACAGGACTTACGAGCAGTACTTC	CASSRDRTYEQYF
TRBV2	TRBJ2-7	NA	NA	TGTGCCAGCAGCCCCTATCTGACCTACGAGCAGTACTTC	CASSPYLTYEQYF
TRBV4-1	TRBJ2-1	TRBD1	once	TGCGCCAGCAGCCACGGGACAGTCGGGTATATGTATGAGCAGTTCTTC	CASSHGTVGYMYEQFF
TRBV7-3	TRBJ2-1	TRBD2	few	TGTGCCAGCACCTCGGGGGGTACTAGGCGCAATGAGCAGTTCTTC	CASTSGGTRRNEQFF
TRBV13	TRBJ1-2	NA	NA	TGTGCCAGCAGCGATACCAAGACAGCCTCTAACTATGGCTACACCTTC	CASSDTKTASNYGYTF
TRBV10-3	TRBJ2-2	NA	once	TGTGCCACCTCGGAGAAAACCAGGGAAACCGGGGAGCTGTTTTTT	CATSEKTRETGELFF
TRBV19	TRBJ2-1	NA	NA	TGTGCCAGTAGTTCGCCTAGCGAGGGTGGCGGCGATGAGCAGTTCTTC	CASSSPSEGGGDEQFF
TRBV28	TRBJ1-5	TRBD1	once	TGTGCCAGCAGTGCCGGGACAGGGGGCTTGGGCAATCAGCCCCAGCATTTT	CASSAGTGGLGNQPQHF
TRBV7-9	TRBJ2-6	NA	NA	TGTGCCAGCAGCTTAGCGTCGGGATCCCCTGAGAGAGCCAACGTCCTGACTTTC	CASSLASGSPERANVLTF
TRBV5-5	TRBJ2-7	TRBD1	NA	TGTGCCAGCAACTCTAGGCAGGGGGTAAACGAGCAGTACTTC	CASNSRQGVNEQYF
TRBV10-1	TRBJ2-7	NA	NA	TGCGCCAGCAGTCTTTCAGGGTCCAACGAGCAGTACTTC	CASSLSGSNEQYF
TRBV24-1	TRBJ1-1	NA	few	TGTGCCACCAGTGATTTAACGGTGTGGGCTTTCTTT	CATSDLTVWAFF
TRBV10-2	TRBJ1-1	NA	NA	TGCGCCAGCAGTGGACGGGTTAACACTGAGGCTTTCTTT	CASSGRVNTEAFF
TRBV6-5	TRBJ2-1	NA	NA	TGTGCCAGCAGTTACTCGAGGGGGGGGACCTACAATGAGCAGTTCTTC	CASSYSRGGTYNEQFF
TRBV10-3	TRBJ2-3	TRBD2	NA	TGTGCCCTCGGGACTAGCGGGGATACGCAGTATTTT	CALGTSGDTQYF
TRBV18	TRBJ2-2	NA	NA	TGTGCCAGCTCTGTCAGTAACGGACTGAACACCGGGGAGCTGTTTTTT	CASSVSNGLNTGELFF
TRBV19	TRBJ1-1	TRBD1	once	TGTGCCAGTAGTATACAGGGGGCCGGGGTCACTGAAGCTTTCTTT	CASSIQGAGVTEAFF
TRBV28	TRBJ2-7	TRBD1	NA	TGTGCCAGCATCGCACAGGGGGCGCAGGAGCAGTACTTC	CASIAQGAQEQYF